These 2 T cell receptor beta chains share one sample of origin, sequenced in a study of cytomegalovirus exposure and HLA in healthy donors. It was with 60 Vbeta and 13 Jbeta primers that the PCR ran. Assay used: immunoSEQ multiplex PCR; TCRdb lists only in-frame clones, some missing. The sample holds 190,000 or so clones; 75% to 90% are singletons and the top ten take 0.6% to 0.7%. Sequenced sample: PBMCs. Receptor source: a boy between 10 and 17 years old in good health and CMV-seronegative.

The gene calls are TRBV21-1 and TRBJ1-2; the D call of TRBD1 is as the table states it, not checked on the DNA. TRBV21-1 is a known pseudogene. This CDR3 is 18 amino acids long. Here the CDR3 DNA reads TGTGCCAGCAGCAAAGCGTGGAGGCCGGGACACCGGCCCGGAGGCTACACCTTC. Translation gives CASSKAWRPGHRPGGYTF.

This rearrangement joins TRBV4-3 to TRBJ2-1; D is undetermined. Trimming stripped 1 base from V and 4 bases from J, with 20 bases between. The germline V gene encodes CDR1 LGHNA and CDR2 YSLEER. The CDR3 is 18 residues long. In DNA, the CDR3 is TGCGCCAGCAGCCAAGTTTCATCCATGGAGTTTGGTTACAATGAGCAGTTCTTC. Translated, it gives CASSQVSSMEFGYNEQFF.